This T cell receptor (beta chain) appears in the sequencing data of a study of blood T cell repertoires in COVID-19. Study context: The analysed material was cDNA or gDNA that came from T cells, B-cell-depleted T cells, or PBMCs.

Looked up from germline, CDR1 is SGHDT and CDR2 is YYEEEE. Losses at the gene ends were 4 bases for V and 5 bases for J; bases not matched to a gene: 11. The CDR3 extends over 16 amino acids. Libraries were prepared by immunoSEQ multiplex PCR; TCRdb keeps only in-frame clonotypes and omits some of them. Among 200,000 to 250,000 clones listed, just over 85% were seen once. Recruited during active infection, patients (from Seattle) were subsequently followed longitudinally. The sequenced sample consisted of peripheral blood. The chain joins TRBV5-6 to TRBJ2-1; TRBD2 agrees at 8 bases. This receptor was obtained from a man aged 50-60 years with COVID-19, enrolled during active disease. The CDR3 here is CASSPTLAVTNNEQFF. The CDR3 DNA sequence: TGTGCCAGCAGCCCAACACTAGCGGTAACAAACAATGAGCAGTTCTTC.